These T cell receptor beta chains were read from a single sample in a study of glioma-infiltrating T cells. One entry per CDR3 protein results from TCRdb running MiXCR on the multiplex PCR reads. The sample has some 100,000 distinct CDR3 sequences; 20% to 25% are singletons. Sequencing was carried out using glioma tissue, nonneoplastic brain tissue, or PBMCs (not recorded which). The receptors were gathered from a human donor with low-grade glioma or glioblastoma, undergoing nonglioma brain surgery, or in good health (not recorded which). The CDR3 runs from the conserved cysteine through the conserved F or W. D genes are given only for firm matches. Clone size appears in some rows only: once, few, many, or a class for an expanded clone.

-,many,TRBV3-1,TRBJ2-1,CASSQGLGDNEQFF,TGTGCCAGCAGCCAAGGCCTTGGGGACAATGAGCAGTTCTTC
-,many,TRBV4-1,TRBJ1-3,CASSQDPGQRNTIYF,TGCGCCAGCAGCCAAGATCCCGGGCAGCGAAACACCATATATTTT
TRBD1,-,TRBV4-1,TRBJ2-7,CASSHYRGAYEQYF,TGCGCCAGCAGCCATTACAGGGGAGCCTACGAGCAGTACTTC
-,-,TRBV4-1,TRBJ2-7,CASSQDSTGTYEQYF,TGCGCCAGCAGCCAAGATTCTACAGGGACCTACGAGCAGTACTTC
TRBD2,many,TRBV20-1,TRBJ2-7,CSARDSSGIYEQYF,TGCAGTGCTAGAGATTCTAGCGGGATCTACGAGCAGTACTTC
-,-,TRBV6-2/TRBV6-3,TRBJ2-7,CAGSYYPIGYEQYF,TGTGCCGGCAGTTACTACCCTATAGGCTACGAGCAGTACTTT
-,many,TRBV20-1,TRBJ1-5,CSAHAPEGSGSQPQHF,TGCAGTGCTCATGCCCCGGAGGGGTCCGGATCTCAGCCCCAGCATTTT
-,many,TRBV5-1,TRBJ2-7,CASSLDPIRDSSYEQYF,TGCGCCAGCAGCTTGGACCCTATAAGGGATAGCTCCTACGAGCAGTACTTC
-,few,TRBV7-3,TRBJ2-1,CASSPPGRANQLNEQFF,TGTGCCAGCAGCCCCCCGGGCCGAGCGAACCAGCTCAATGAGCAGTTCTTC
TRBD2,many,TRBV20-1,TRBJ2-1,CSASWGGGNEQFF,TGCAGTGCTAGCTGGGGGGGGGGCAATGAGCAGTTCTTC
-,-,TRBV12-3/TRBV12-4,TRBJ1-5,CASSTRDAGLVPQPQHF,TGTGCCAGCAGTACGAGAGATGCAGGGCTCGTTCCCCAGCCCCAGCATTTT
-,-,TRBV27,TRBJ1-5,CASRNRNQPQHF,TGTGCCAGCAGGAACAGGAATCAACCCCAGCATTTT
TRBD1,many,TRBV18,TRBJ1-1,CASSLGRDRLTSEAFF,TGTGCCAGCTCACTAGGTAGGGACAGGCTGACGAGTGAAGCTTTCTTT
-,many,TRBV4-1,TRBJ1-1,CASSQDRVNTEAFF,TGCGCCAGCAGCCAAGATCGGGTTAACACTGAAGCTTTCTTT
-,many,TRBV4-1,TRBJ2-1,CASSQDRWDEQFF,TGCGCCAGCAGCCAAGATCGATGGGATGAGCAGTTCTTC
-,many,TRBV18,TRBJ2-5,CASSPPGPTQETQYF,TGTGCCAGCTCACCACCGGGACCGACACAAGAGACCCAGTACTTC
-,many,TRBV7-2,TRBJ2-3,CASSFVAVSTDTQYF,TGTGCCAGCAGCTTTGTAGCGGTTAGCACAGATACGCAGTATTTT
-,once,TRBV6-5,TRBJ1-1,CASSRDPAGTEAFF,TGTGCCAGCAGCCGCGATCCGGCGGGCACTGAAGCTTTCTTT